Below, 5 T cell receptor beta chains from the same sample are listed, as sequenced in a study of breast tumors, draining lymph nodes, adjacent tissues. Breast cancer patients provided tissue from their axillary draining lymph nodes. TCRdb fed the multiplex PCR reads into MiXCR, producing one record per CDR3 protein. The table has about 200,000 distinct CDR3 sequences, approximately 31% seen once; the top ten hold roughly 4%. The specimen was axillary lymph node tissue. These receptors were taken from a female donor with breast cancer. Some clones in this sample may be carry-over from other donors' samples.

This clonotype has only a few counts. The rearrangement links TRBV5-4 to TRBJ1-2; D might be TRBD1 (6 bases). Trimming removed 2 bases at V and 4 bases at J, with 12 bases between. Germline lookup yields CDR1 SGHNT and CDR2 YYREEE (reference sequence). The CDR3 consists of 14 residues. The CDR3 reads CASSFGQSAYGYTF. The CDR3 bases are TGTGCCAGCAGCTTCGGACAGAGTGCCTATGGCTACACCTTC.

This chain links TRBV7-2 with TRBJ2-4, with 10 bases that match TRBD2. This CDR3 region has 14 residues. The V and J ends lost 5 bases and 7 bases, in that order; junction bases with no gene match: 5. Germline V gene lookup returns CDR1 SGHTA and CDR2 FQGNSA. CDR3 in amino acids: CASSRASGSNIQYF. The CDR3 DNA reads as TGTGCCAGCAGCAGGGCTAGCGGGAGTAACATTCAGTACTTC.

On this clonotype itself: A much larger clone lies a single base off, so this may be a read error. This sequence joins TRBV3-1 and TRBJ2-1; D perhaps matches TRBD2 (6 bases). The CDR3 extends over 15 amino acids. Germline assignment: CDR1 LGHDT and CDR2 YNNKEL (reference sequence). Trimming stripped 9 bases from V and 8 bases from J, with 23 bases between. The CDR3, as DNA: TGTGCCAGTGGTCGAGGGACTTGGGATTTGGATGAGCAGTTCTTC. Its translation: CASGRGTWDLDEQFF.

This chain links TRBV2 with TRBJ1-2; D ambiguous. V gave up 8 bases and J gave up 4 bases, with 14 bases separating them. Germline V lookup: CDR1 SNHLY, CDR2 FYNNEI. This CDR3 has 13 amino acids. The CDR3 DNA follows: TGTGCCAGCCAAACGGCGACCAGCTATGGCTACACCTTC. Residues: CASQTATSYGYTF.

Worth noting for this clonotype: A junction end diverges from the germline sequence, so it may reflect a read error. The J gene is TRBJ2-2, the V gene TRBV7-8; 14 positions match TRBD2. The CDR3 is made up of 15 amino acids. CDR1 is SGHVS, CDR2 FQNEAQ, per germline. CDR3 region: CASRGTSGSFRGAVF. The CDR3 DNA is TGTGCCAGCCGAGGGACTAGCGGGAGTTTCCGGGGAGCTGTTTTT.